The TCR beta chain described here comes from a study of shared clonotypes between healthy human individuals. Whole-study results and caveats: Sequencing depth was expected to influence donor clonotype sharing.

Trimming left V 1 base short and J 7 bases short, with 19 bases between. Germline assignment: CDR1 KGHSH and CDR2 LQKENI. The CDR3 is 16 residues long. Donors comprised healthy HIV-negative adults lacking recent acute infections or vaccinations. The donor cohort consisted entirely of Caucasian adults residing in Nashville, Tennessee. Method: immunoSEQ multiplex PCR; TCRdb's copy keeps in-frame clones and lacks some. The data hold some 480,000 clones, with about 80% observed a single time. In this sample, this clone turned up once. The antigen is not known. This receptor was taken from a woman between 35 and 50 years old in good health. Some clones in this sample may be carry-over from other donors' samples. The specimen sequenced was PBMCs. V and J are TRBV18 and TRBJ1-1; D possibly corresponds to TRBD1 (5 bases). CDR3: CASSPQGELIGREAFF. DNA for the CDR3: TGTGCCAGCTCACCACAAGGGGAACTAATAGGGCGTGAAGCTTTCTTT.